The clone carrying this TCR beta chain appeared a single time. Its target is not known. This record comes from a study of shared clonotypes between healthy human individuals. Study in general: Per-donor plates numbered three CD4 naive, three CD4 memory, two CD8 naive and one CD8 memory. The study's findings and limits: Estimated clonotype richness was generally higher in naive than memory subsets.

Nashville, Tennessee was home to all donors, who were Caucasian adults. Only in-frame clones appear in the TCRdb table, and some are missing; sequencing was by immunoSEQ multiplex PCR. The sample has approximately 2,000,000 clones; around 93% are singletons. The clonotype comes from a man aged 18 to 30 in good health. Some clones in this sample may be carry-over from other donors' samples. Input material: naive CD4+ T cells from PBMCs. Subset of the sample: CD45RA+ positively selected.

The CDR3 reads CASSELGDITDEQFF. In DNA form, the CDR3 reads TGTGCCAGCAGTGAGTTGGGGGACATAACAGATGAGCAGTTCTTC. This chain joins TRBV2 and TRBJ2-1; perhaps TRBD1 as D (6 bases). V was trimmed by 3 bases and J by 8 bases, leaving 17 bases between them. Germline V gene data show CDR1 as SNHLY and CDR2 as FYNNEI. The CDR3 consists of 15 residues.